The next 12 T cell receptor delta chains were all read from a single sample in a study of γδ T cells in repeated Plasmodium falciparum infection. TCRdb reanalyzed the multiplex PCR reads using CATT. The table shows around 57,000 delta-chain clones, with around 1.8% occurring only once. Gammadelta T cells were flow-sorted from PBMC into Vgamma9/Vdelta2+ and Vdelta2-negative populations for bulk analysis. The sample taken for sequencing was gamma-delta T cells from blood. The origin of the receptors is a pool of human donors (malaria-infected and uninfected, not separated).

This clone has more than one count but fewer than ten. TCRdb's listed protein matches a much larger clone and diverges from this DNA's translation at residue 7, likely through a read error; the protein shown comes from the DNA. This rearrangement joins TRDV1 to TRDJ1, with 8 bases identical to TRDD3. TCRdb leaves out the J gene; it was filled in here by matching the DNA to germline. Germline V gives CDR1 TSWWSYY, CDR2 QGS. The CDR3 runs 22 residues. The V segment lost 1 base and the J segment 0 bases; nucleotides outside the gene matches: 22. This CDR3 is CALGERKETGGYQGSYTDKLIF. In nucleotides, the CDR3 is TGTGCTCTTGGGGAACGGAAGGAGACTGGGGGGTACCAAGGGTCGTACACCGATAAACTCATCTTT.

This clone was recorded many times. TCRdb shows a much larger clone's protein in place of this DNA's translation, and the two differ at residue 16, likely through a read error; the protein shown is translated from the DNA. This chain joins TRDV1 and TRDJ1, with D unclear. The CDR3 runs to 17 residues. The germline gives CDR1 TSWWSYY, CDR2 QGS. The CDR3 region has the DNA TGTGCTCTTGGGGTACAGCCTCCCGCCTCGTACACCGATAAACTCACCTTT. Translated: CALGVQPPASYTDKLTF.

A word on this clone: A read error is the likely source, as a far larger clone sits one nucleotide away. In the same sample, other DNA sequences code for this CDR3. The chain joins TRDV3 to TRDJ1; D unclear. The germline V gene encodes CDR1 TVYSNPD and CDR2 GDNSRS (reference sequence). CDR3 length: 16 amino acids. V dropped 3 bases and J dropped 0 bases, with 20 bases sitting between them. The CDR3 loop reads CAFIRPCRGYTDKLIF. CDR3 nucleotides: TGTGCCTTCATCCGGCCCTGTCGGGGTTACACCGATAAACTCATCTTT.

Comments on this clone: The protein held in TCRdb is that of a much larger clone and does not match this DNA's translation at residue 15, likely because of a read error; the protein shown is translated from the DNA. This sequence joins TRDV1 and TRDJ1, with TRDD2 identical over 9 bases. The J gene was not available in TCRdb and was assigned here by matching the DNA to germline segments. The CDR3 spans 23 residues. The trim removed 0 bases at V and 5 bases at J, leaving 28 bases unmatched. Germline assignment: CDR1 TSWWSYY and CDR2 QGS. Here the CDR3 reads CALGELTPPSYRWGSQVTDKLIF. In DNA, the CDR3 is TGTGCTCTTGGGGAACTGACTCCGCCTTCCTACCGGTGGGGATCCCAGGTTACGGATAAACTCATCTTT.

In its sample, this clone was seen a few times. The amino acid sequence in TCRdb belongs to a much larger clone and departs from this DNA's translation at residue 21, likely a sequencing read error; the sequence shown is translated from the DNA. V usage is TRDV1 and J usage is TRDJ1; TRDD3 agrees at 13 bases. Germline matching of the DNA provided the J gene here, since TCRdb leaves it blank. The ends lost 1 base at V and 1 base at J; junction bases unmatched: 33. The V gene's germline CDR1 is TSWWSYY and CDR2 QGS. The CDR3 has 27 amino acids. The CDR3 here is CALGEPPSFLRRVLGDTLTPCTDKLIF. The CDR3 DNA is TGTGCTCTTGGGGAACCACCCTCCTTCCTACGGCGAGTACTGGGGGATACGCTCACCCCGTGCACCGATAAACTCATCTTT.

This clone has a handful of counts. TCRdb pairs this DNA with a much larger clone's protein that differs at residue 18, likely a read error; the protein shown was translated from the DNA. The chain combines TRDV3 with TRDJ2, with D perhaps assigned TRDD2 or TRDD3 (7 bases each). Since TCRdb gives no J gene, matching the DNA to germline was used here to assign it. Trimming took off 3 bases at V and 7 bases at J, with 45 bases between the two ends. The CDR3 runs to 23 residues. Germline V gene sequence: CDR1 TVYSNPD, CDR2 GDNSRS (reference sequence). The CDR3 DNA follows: TGTGCCTTCCGACTAATCAATTTGAGGGGGATTGGCCACTCCTTCCTCCTGGTAGCACAACTCTTCTTT. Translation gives CAFRLINLRGIGHSFLLVAQLFF.

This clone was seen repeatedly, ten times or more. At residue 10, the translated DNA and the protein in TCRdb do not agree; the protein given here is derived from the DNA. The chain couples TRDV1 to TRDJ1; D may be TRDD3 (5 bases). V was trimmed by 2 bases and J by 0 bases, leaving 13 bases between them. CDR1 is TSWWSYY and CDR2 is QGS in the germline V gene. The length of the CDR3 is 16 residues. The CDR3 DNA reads TGTGCTCTTGGGGAAACGCGTACCTGGGACACCGATAAACTCATCTTT. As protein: CALGETRTWDTDKLIF.

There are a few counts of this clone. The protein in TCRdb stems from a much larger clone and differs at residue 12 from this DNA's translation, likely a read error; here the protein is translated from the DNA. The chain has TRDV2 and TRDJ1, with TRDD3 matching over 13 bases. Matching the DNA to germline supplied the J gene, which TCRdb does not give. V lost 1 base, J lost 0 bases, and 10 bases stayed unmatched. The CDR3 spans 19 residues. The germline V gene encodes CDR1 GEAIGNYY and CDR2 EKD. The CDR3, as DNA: TGTGCCTGTGACACTGCTATTACTGGGGGATACGTGTACACCGATAAACTCATCTTT. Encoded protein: CACDTAITGGYVYTDKLIF.

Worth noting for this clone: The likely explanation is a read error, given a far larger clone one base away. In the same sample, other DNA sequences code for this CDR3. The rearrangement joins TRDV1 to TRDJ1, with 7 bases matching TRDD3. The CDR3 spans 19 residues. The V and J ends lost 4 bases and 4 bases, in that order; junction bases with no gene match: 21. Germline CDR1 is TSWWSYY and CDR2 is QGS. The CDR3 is CALGVPIPGRGMRSDKLIF. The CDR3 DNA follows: TGTGCTCTTGGGGTACCGATTCCTGGGCGGGGGATGAGAAGCGATAAACTCATCTTT.

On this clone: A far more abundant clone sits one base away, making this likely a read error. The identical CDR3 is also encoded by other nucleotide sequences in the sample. CDR3 nucleotides: TGTGCTCTTGGGGTCGCCTTCCCAACAACTAATCCCTACACCGACAAACTCATCTTT. This translates into CALGVAFPTTNPYTDKLIF. This rearrangement joins TRDV1 to TRDJ1, with D perhaps matching TRDD2 (6 bases). Here the J gene came from matching the DNA to germline, since TCRdb omits it. Germline V lookup: CDR1 TSWWSYY, CDR2 QGS. The CDR3 extends over 19 amino acids.

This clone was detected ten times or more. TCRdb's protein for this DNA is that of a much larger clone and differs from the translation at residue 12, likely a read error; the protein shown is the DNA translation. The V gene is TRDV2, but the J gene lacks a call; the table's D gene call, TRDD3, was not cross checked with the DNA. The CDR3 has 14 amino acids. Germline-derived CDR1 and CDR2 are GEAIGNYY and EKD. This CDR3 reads CACDELGDSSKPIF. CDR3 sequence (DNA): TGTGCCTGTGACGAACTGGGGGATTCGAGTAAACCCATCTTT.

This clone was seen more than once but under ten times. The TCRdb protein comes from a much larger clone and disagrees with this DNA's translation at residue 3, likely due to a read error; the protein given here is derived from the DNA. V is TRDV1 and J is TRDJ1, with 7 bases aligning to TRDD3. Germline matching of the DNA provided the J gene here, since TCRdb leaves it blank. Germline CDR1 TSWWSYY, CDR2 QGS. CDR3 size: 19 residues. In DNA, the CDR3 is TGTGCTCCTGGGGAATCTACGCAGTACTGGGGAATGTACACCGATAAACTCATCTTT. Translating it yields CAPGESTQYWGMYTDKLIF.